Sequencing of this TCR beta chain was carried out in a study of neurological immune-mediated disorders. Overall study context: The roughly 34 multiple sclerosis patients comprised about 31 that were relapsing-remitting and 3 that were secondary progressive. General study results and limits: No expanded-clone CDR3 amino acid sequence recurred across subjects, suggesting private TCR-beta repertoires. One cluster of related CDR3 sequences contained, by phylogenetic grouping, the repertoires of 18 of 34 multiple sclerosis patients and formed a possible signature.

Every sequencing run generated over 160 million TCR-beta sequences from 15-18 subjects. TCRdb re-derived calls from the 5' RACE reads in MiXCR, one entry per CDR3 protein. The profile shows around 130,000 distinct CDR3 sequences, 3.2% of them singletons. In regard to this clonotype: Its antigen is unidentified.

The CDR3 consists of 13 residues. The ends were cut back, 2 bases at V and 0 bases at J, with 6 bases in the middle. The germline V gene has CDR1 SGHRS and CDR2 YFSETQ. The TCR was taken from a woman in her 30s with multiple sclerosis. This chain uses TRBV5-1 with TRBJ2-7, with D unresolved. The source material was PBMCs. The CDR3 bases are TGCGCCAGCAGCTTTACAACCTCCTACGAGCAGTACTTC. It encodes CASSFTTSYEQYF.